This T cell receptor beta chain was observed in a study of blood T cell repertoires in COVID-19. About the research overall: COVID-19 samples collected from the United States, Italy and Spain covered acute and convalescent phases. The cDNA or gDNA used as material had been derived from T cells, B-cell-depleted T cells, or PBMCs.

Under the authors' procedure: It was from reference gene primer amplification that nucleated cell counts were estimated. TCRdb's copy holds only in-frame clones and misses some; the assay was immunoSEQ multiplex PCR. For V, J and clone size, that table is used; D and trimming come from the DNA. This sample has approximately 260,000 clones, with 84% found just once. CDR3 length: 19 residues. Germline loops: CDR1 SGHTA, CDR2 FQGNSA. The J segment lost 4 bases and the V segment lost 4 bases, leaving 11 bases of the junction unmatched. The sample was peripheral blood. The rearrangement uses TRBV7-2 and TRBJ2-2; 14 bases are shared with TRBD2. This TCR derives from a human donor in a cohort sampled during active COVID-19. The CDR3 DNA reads TGTGCCAGCAGCTCGTCCGGGACTAGCGGGGGAGGTGGCACCGGGGAGCTGTTTTTT. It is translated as CASSSSGTSGGGGTGELFF.